The 27 T cell receptor beta chains reported below all come from one sample, sequenced in a study of early T cells in non-severe SARS-CoV-2 infection. Each CDR3 protein is one row after TCRdb ran MiXCR on the 5' RACE reads. The table lists some 58,000 distinct CDR3 sequences, around 11% of them singletons. The sample here was whole blood, taken at baseline. The origin of the receptors is an adult who was a healthcare worker with PCR-confirmed SARS-CoV-2 infection or an uninfected control (not recorded which).

This rearrangement joins TRBV2 to TRBJ2-3; no reliable D call. In germline, CDR1 is SNHLY, CDR2 FYNNEI. The germline V and J ends were trimmed by 7 bases and 3 bases, with 17 bases remaining between them. The CDR3 is 15 residues long. The CDR3 nucleotides are TGTGCCAGCATGATGGGCCCATCGCGGACAGATACGCAGTATTTT. This codes for CASMMGPSRTDTQYF.

In its sample, this clonotype was seen many times. The V and J genes are TRBV7-8 and TRBJ2-1; 10 positions match TRBD2. Germline-derived CDR1 and CDR2 are SGHVS and FQNEAQ. The V and J ends lost 1 base and 6 bases, in that order; junction bases with no gene match: 9. This CDR3 region has 17 residues. CDR3 region: CASSLVGSGGAFNEQFF. CDR3 nucleotide sequence: TGTGCCAGCAGCTTAGTTGGGAGCGGGGGGGCCTTCAATGAGCAGTTCTTC.

The table lists this clonotype with many counts. The chain combines TRBV6-5 with TRBJ2-1, with D possibly called TRBD1 or TRBD2 (5 bases each). Trimming took 10 bases from V and 0 from J, leaving 10 bases between them. The CDR3 has 13 residues. Germline-derived CDR1 and CDR2 are MNHEY and SVGAGI. The CDR3 here is CATGTDSYNEQFF. The CDR3 region has the DNA TGTGCCACCGGGACGGACTCCTACAATGAGCAGTTCTTC.

The CDR3 reads CASSLGTLGTDTQYF. CDR3 nucleotides: TGTGCCAGCAGCCTAGGGACTCTTGGAACAGATACGCAGTATTTT. The chain is built from TRBV5-8 and TRBJ2-3, with TRBD2 as a possible D gene (6 bases). The V gene lost 4 bases and the J gene lost 3 bases, with 15 bases spanning the gap. The CDR3 runs 15 residues. Germline loops: CDR1 SGHTS, CDR2 YDEGEE.

Ten or more counts support this clonotype. This sequence joins TRBV6-6 and TRBJ2-7; a possible D gene is TRBD1 (6 bases). Germline CDR1 is MNHNY and CDR2 is SVGAGI (reference sequence). The length of the CDR3 is 17 residues. V was shortened by 4 bases and J by 2 bases, with 21 bases between the two germline ends. CDR3 in amino acids: CASSSSLQGWRPYEQYF. The CDR3 nucleotides are TGTGCCAGCAGTTCCTCCTTACAGGGTTGGAGGCCCTACGAGCAGTACTTC.

In its sample, this clonotype is medium-sized. The V and J genes are TRBV6-4 and TRBJ2-6, with D unclear. Per the germline V gene, CDR1 is MRHNA and CDR2 is SNTAGT. The CDR3 loop spans 15 amino acids. Deletions cut 2 bases from V and 4 bases from J, with 9 bases between. The CDR3 here is CASSDKGGGANVLTF. The CDR3 DNA sequence: TGTGCCAGCAGTGACAAGGGTGGAGGGGCCAACGTCCTGACTTTC.

V and J are TRBV10-2 and TRBJ1-1; D is unresolved. Trimming took 6 bases from V and 6 from J, leaving 14 bases between them. Germline V lookup: CDR1 WSHSY, CDR2 SAAADI. The CDR3 has 13 residues. CDR3 amino acids: CASRNPGTPEAFF. The CDR3 DNA reads TGCGCCAGCAGGAACCCCGGAACCCCTGAAGCTTTCTTT.

This rearrangement joins TRBV7-6 to TRBJ2-3; D is possibly TRBD1 (6 bases). Germline CDR1 and CDR2: SGHVS and FNYEAQ. This CDR3 has 16 residues. The V gene lost 6 bases and the J gene lost 3 bases, with 19 bases spanning the gap. CDR3 DNA sequence: TGTGCCAGCAGTTCAGGCTCGCACAGGGCTACAGATACGCAGTATTTT. Protein: CASSSGSHRATDTQYF.

This chain connects TRBV7-9 to TRBJ2-1; D possibly corresponds to TRBD2 (7 bases). This CDR3 has 14 amino acids. Per germline, CDR1 SEHNR and CDR2 FQNEAQ (reference sequence). Trimming pared 7 bases from V and 10 bases from J, leaving 20 bases between. The CDR3: CASTFRGGGEEQFF. CDR3 coding DNA: TGTGCCAGCACCTTTAGGGGGGGAGGTGAGGAGCAGTTCTTC. Based on the CDR3 plus reference TRBV7-9 and TRBJ2-1, the full variable domain is DTGVSQNPRHKITKRGQNVTFRCDPISEHNRLYWYRQTLGQGPEFLTYFQNEAQLEKSRLLSDRFSAERPKGSFSTLEIQRTEQGDSAMYLCASTFRGGGEEQFFGPGTRLTVL.

This clonotype was counted between two and nine times. The chain links TRBV20-1 to TRBJ1-2; D gene ambiguous. This CDR3 has 13 residues. The V end was cut by 6 bases, the J end by 2 bases, with 13 bases between. Looked up from germline, CDR1 is DFQATT and CDR2 is SNEGSKA (reference sequence). The CDR3 protein is CSAPDQANYGYTF. The CDR3 nucleotides are TGCAGTGCCCCGGACCAAGCCAACTATGGCTACACCTTC.

In its sample, this clonotype was seen a few times. The CDR3, as DNA: TGTGCCAGCAGCCCCGAAGGTACTCCCGGGCGGGGGACTGAAGCTTTCTTT. This encodes CASSPEGTPGRGTEAFF. The chain couples TRBV27 to TRBJ1-1; D is possibly TRBD1 (5 bases). This CDR3 spans 17 amino acids. Trimming removed 6 bases at V and 5 bases at J, with 25 bases between. Germline loops: CDR1 MNHEY, CDR2 SMNVEV (reference sequence).

The chain carries TRBV6-5 and TRBJ2-3; 9 nucleotides agree with TRBD2. V was pared by 7 bases and J by 5 bases, with 7 bases of the junction left unmatched. Per germline, CDR1 MNHEY and CDR2 SVGAGI. This CDR3 is built from 14 residues. As DNA, the CDR3 is TGTGCCAGCACTAAGCGGGGGGTTAGAGATACGCAGTATTTT. Its translation is CASTKRGVRDTQYF.

This clonotype was picked up many times. This rearrangement joins TRBV6-4 to TRBJ2-1; a weak D match, TRBD2 (5 bases). The germline V gene encodes CDR1 MRHNA and CDR2 SNTAGT. The V and J ends lost 2 bases and 8 bases respectively, with 13 bases between them. The CDR3 sequence is 14 residues long. The CDR3 DNA reads as TGTGCCAGCAGTGACGTGTCGGGGAGCGATGAGCAGTTCTTC. It translates to CASSDVSGSDEQFF.

This clonotype was found a few times. The chain recombines TRBV7-6 with TRBJ2-2; TRBD1 agrees at 8 bases. The CDR3 extends over 15 amino acids. The trim removed 5 bases at V and 2 bases at J, leaving 4 bases unmatched. Per the germline V gene, CDR1 is SGHVS and CDR2 is FNYEAQ. In DNA, the CDR3 is TGTGCCAGCAGCCTCAGGGGGCTCAACACCGGGGAGCTGTTTTTT. Translated: CASSLRGLNTGELFF.

This clonotype showed up just a few times. The V call is TRBV24-1, the J call TRBJ2-2, with D unclear. The CDR3 is made up of 14 amino acids. Germline V gene sequence: CDR1 KGHDR, CDR2 SFDVKD. Trimming pared 0 bases from V and 6 bases from J, leaving 7 bases between. CDR3 residues: CATSDLKAPGELFF. In DNA, the CDR3 is TGTGCCACCAGTGATTTGAAAGCACCCGGGGAGCTGTTTTTT.

The chain carries TRBV7-6 and TRBJ1-1, with D perhaps TRBD1 (5 bases). The CDR3 sequence is 13 residues long. Trimming removed 5 bases from V and 6 bases from J, with 13 bases in between. CDR1 is SGHVS, CDR2 FNYEAQ, per germline. DNA of the CDR3: TGTGCCAGCAGCCCCCCCGGGGCGGCTGAAGCTTTCTTT. This codes for CASSPPGAAEAFF. The full variable domain, in which reference TRBV7-6 and TRBJ1-1 provide the parts outside the CDR3, is GAGVSQSPRYKVTKRGQDVALRCDPISGHVSLYWYRQALGQGPEFLTYFNYEAQQDKSGLPNDRFSAERPEGSISTLTIQRTEQRDSAMYRCASSPPGAAEAFFGQGTRLTVV.

The rearrangement links TRBV30 to TRBJ1-1; the D gene is possibly TRBD1 (6 bases). CDR3 size: 14 residues. Germline loops: CDR1 GTSNPN, CDR2 SVGIG (reference sequence). V dropped 0 bases and J dropped 7 bases, with 15 bases sitting between them. CDR3 coding DNA: TGTGCCTGGAGTGTACCGTGGGGGGGCAATGAAGCTTTCTTT. It yields the protein CAWSVPWGGNEAFF.

This chain joins TRBV6-5 and TRBJ2-5; 11 nucleotides match TRBD2. This CDR3 is built from 16 residues. Per germline, CDR1 MNHEY and CDR2 SVGAGI. The junction had 6 bases not matched to a gene; V was cut back by 4 bases and J by 2 bases. CDR3 sequence reads: CASSFLTSGAQETQYF. The CDR3 coding sequence is TGTGCCAGCAGTTTCCTGACTAGCGGGGCACAAGAGACCCAGTACTTC.

Ten or more counts support this clonotype. The V gene is TRBV14, the J gene TRBJ1-4; D is possibly TRBD1 (6 bases). The V gene lost 2 bases and the J gene lost 10 bases, with 14 bases spanning the gap. Germline values: CDR1 SGHDN, CDR2 FVKESK. The CDR3 is 14 residues long. The CDR3 loop is CASSQPGTRGKLFF. In nucleotides, the CDR3 is TGTGCCAGCAGCCAACCAGGGACAAGGGGAAAACTGTTTTTT. Looking up the rest from reference TRBV14 and TRBJ1-4 gives the full variable domain: EAGVTQFPSHSVIEKGQTVTLRCDPISGHDNLYWYRRVMGKEIKFLLHFVKESKQDESGMPNNRFLAERTGGTYSTLKVQPAELEDSGVYFCASSQPGTRGKLFFGSGTQLSVL.

The genes are TRBV19 and TRBJ2-7; possible D gene TRBD1, 6 bases. V lost 3 bases and J lost 8, with 20 bases in between. Germline CDR1 reads LNHDA; CDR2 reads SQIVND (reference sequence). This CDR3 spans 15 amino acids. In DNA form, the CDR3 reads TGTGCCAGTAGTATCGGCGCAGGGGCCTACCCCCAGCAGTACTTC. This sequence encodes CASSIGAGAYPQQYF.

Only a few counts were recorded for this clonotype. The chain combines TRBV19 with TRBJ2-3, with 9 bases lining up with TRBD1. The CDR3 runs to 16 residues. V trimming: 8 bases; J trimming: 4 bases; junction bases outside the gene matches: 13. The germline gives CDR1 LNHDA, CDR2 SQIVND (reference sequence). CDR3 DNA: TGTGCCAGTCGGAATCCGGGACAGGGTTATGCAGATACGCAGTATTTT. Protein: CASRNPGQGYADTQYF.

The chain carries TRBV6-6 and TRBJ2-7; D is undetermined. The CDR3 is 13 amino acids. Per germline, CDR1 MNHNY and CDR2 SVGAGI (reference sequence). Between the trimmed V and J ends, which lost 2 bases and 3 bases, there was a span of 8 bases. The CDR3 DNA follows: TGTGCCAGCAGTTACCGCCAGGACTACGAGCAGTACTTC. Translation gives CASSYRQDYEQYF.

This clonotype was found a few times. V and J are TRBV19 and TRBJ1-2; a weak D match, TRBD1 (5 bases). The CDR3 loop spans 15 amino acids. V was pared by 4 bases and J by 4 bases, with 16 bases between. The germline V gene has CDR1 LNHDA and CDR2 SQIVND (reference sequence). CDR3 loop: CASSTNSGTGYGYTF. CDR3 DNA sequence: TGTGCCAGTAGTACCAACTCAGGGACCGGCTATGGCTACACCTTC.

This clonotype was detected many times. The chain has TRBV11-3 and TRBJ2-3; TRBD2 matches 9 bases. The germline gives CDR1 SGHNT, CDR2 YENEEA. CDR3 length: 17 residues. V lost 5 bases and J lost 5; bases outside the gene matches: 14. The CDR3 DNA sequence: TGTGCCAGCAGCCCCCCGGGTAGCGGGGGATTGGGAGATACGCAGTATTTT. Translated, it gives CASSPPGSGGLGDTQYF. Combining the CDR3 with reference TRBV11-3 and TRBJ2-3 gives the whole variable domain EAGVVQSPRYKIIEKKQPVAFWCNPISGHNTLYWYLQNLGQGPELLIRYENEEAVDDSQLPKDRFSAERLKGVDSTLKIQPAELGDSAVYLCASSPPGSGGLGDTQYFGPGTRLTVL.

This clonotype was observed many times. The V call is TRBV12-3 or TRBV12-4, the J call TRBJ2-7; D unclear. The length of the CDR3 is 11 residues. Trimming stripped 2 bases from V and 5 bases from J, with 4 bases between. CDR3 sequence reads: CASSLLHEQYF. CDR3 DNA: TGTGCCAGCAGTTTACTTCACGAGCAGTACTTC.

V is TRBV5-1 and J is TRBJ1-3, with TRBD1 matching over 8 bases. Germline V gene sequence: CDR1 SGHRS, CDR2 YFSETQ. V dropped 3 bases and J dropped 2; count of bases not matched to a gene: 4. The CDR3 totals 15 residues. The CDR3 sequence: CASSYQGAAGNTIYF. Written as DNA, the CDR3 is TGCGCCAGCAGCTATCAGGGGGCTGCTGGAAACACCATATATTTT.

This clonotype has a handful of counts. The V and J genes are TRBV3-1 and TRBJ2-5; a possible D gene is TRBD2 (6 bases). V was cut by 6 bases and J by 0 bases, with 8 bases left in between. The germline V gene has CDR1 LGHDT and CDR2 YNNKEL (reference sequence). The CDR3 runs to 13 residues. The CDR3: CASRGTYQETQYF. The CDR3 DNA follows: TGTGCCAGCAGGGGGACTTACCAAGAGACCCAGTACTTC.